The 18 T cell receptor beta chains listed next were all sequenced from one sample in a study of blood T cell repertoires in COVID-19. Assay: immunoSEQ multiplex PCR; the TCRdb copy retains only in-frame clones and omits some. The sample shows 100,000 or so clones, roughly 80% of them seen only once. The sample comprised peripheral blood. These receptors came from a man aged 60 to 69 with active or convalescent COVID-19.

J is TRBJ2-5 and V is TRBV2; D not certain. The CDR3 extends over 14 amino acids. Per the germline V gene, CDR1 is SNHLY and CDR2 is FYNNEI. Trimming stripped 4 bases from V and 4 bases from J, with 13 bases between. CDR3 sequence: CASSGRSSGETQYF. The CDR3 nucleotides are TGTGCCAGCAGTGGACGGAGCTCCGGAGAGACCCAGTACTTC.

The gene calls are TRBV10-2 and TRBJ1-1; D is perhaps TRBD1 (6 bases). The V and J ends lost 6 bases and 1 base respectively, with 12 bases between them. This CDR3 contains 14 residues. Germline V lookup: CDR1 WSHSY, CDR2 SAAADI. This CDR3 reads CASSGIGGNTEAFF. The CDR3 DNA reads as TGCGCCAGCAGCGGAATAGGGGGGAACACTGAAGCTTTCTTT.

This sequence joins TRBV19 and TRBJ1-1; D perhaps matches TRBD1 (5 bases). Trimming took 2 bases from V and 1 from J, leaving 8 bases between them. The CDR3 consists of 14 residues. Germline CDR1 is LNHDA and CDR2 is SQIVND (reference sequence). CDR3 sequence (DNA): TGTGCCAGTAGTATAACAGGTTCGAACACTGAAGCTTTCTTT. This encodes CASSITGSNTEAFF.

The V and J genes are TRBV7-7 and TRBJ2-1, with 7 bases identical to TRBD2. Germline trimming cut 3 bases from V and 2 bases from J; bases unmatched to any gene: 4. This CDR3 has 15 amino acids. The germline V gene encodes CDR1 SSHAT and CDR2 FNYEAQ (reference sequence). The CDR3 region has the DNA TGTGCCAGCAGCTTGTCGGGAGGTACCTACAATGAGCAGTTCTTC. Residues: CASSLSGGTYNEQFF.

The CDR3 nucleotides are TGTGCCAGCAGCTTAGGACGGGGCGGGAGGGCCTCCAATGAGCAGTTCTTC. Its protein is CASSLGRGGRASNEQFF. V usage is TRBV11-3 and J usage is TRBJ2-1; 9 nucleotides agree with TRBD2. The CDR3 contains 17 residues. With V trimmed by 1 base and J by 6 bases, 10 bases remained unmatched. Per the germline V gene, CDR1 is SGHNT and CDR2 is YENEEA.

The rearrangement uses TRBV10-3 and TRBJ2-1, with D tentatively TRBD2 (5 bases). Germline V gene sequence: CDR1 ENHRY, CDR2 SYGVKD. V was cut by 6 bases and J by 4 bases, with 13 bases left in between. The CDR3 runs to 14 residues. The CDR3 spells CAIRYSEVYNEQFF. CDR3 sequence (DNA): TGTGCCATCAGATATAGCGAGGTTTACAATGAGCAGTTCTTC.

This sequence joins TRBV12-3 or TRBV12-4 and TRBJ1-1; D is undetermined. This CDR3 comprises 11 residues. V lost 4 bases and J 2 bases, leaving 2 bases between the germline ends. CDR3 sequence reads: CASSSNTEAFF. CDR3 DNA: TGTGCCAGCAGTTCAAACACTGAAGCTTTCTTT.

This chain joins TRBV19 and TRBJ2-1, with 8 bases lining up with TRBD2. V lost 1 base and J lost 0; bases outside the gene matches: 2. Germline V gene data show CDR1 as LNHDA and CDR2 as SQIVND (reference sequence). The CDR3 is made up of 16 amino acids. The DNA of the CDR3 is TGTGCCAGTAGTATAGTGAGCGGGAGCTCCTACAATGAGCAGTTCTTC. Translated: CASSIVSGSSYNEQFF.

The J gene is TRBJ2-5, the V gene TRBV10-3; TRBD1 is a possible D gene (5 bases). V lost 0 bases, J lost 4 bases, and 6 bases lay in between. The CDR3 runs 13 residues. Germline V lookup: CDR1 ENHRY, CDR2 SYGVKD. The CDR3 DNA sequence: TGTGCCATCAGTGAGTCCGACAGAGAGACCCAGTACTTC. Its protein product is CAISESDRETQYF.

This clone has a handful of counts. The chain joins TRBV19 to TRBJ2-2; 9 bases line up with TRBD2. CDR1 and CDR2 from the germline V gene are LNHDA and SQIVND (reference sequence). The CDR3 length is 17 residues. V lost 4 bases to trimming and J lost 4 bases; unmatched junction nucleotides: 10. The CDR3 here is CASSSSPSGILTGELFF. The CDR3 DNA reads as TGTGCCAGTAGTAGCAGCCCTAGCGGGATACTCACCGGGGAGCTGTTTTTT.

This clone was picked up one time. Here the CDR3 DNA reads TGTGCCAGCAGCACACAGGGGCCGCTAAATACGCAGTATTTT. Translated: CASSTQGPLNTQYF. The J gene is TRBJ2-3, the V gene TRBV6-6; the match to TRBD1 covers 7 bases. Looked up from germline, CDR1 is MNHNY and CDR2 is SVGAGI (reference sequence). V gave up 6 bases and J gave up 7 bases; unmatched junction bases: 10. The CDR3 extends over 14 amino acids.

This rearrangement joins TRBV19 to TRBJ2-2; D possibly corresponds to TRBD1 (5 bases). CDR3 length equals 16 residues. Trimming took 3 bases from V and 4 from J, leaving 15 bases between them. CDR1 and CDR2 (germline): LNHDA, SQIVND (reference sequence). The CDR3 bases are TGTGCCAGTAGTATTAATGGGGCAGGAGTCACCGGGGAGCTGTTTTTT. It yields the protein CASSINGAGVTGELFF.

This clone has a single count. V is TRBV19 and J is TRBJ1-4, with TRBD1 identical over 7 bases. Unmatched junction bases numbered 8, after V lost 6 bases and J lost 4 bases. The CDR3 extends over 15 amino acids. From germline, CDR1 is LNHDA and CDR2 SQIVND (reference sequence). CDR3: CASRETGLNNEKLFF. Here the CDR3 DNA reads TGTGCCAGTAGGGAGACAGGGTTGAATAATGAAAAACTGTTTTTT.

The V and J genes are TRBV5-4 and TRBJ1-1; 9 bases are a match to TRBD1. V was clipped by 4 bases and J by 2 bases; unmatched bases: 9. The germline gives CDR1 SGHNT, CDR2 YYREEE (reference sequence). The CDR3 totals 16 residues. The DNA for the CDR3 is TGTGCCAGCAGCGTAACAGGGGGCGTCTCCAACACTGAAGCTTTCTTT. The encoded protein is CASSVTGGVSNTEAFF.

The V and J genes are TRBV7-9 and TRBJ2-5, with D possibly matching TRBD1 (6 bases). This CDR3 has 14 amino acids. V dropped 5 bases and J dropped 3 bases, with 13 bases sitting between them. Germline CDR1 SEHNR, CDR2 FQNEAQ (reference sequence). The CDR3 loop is CASSPSGAKETQYF. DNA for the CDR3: TGTGCCAGCAGCCCATCAGGGGCGAAAGAGACCCAGTACTTC. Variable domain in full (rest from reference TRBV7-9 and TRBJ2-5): DTGVSQNPRHKITKRGQNVTFRCDPISEHNRLYWYRQTLGQGPEFLTYFQNEAQLEKSRLLSDRFSAERPKGSFSTLEIQRTEQGDSAMYLCASSPSGAKETQYFGPGTRLLVL.

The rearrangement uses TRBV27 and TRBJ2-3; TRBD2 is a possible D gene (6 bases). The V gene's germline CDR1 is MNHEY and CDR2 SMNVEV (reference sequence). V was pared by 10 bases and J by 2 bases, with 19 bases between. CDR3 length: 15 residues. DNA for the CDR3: TGTGCCAACGTAATAAACGGGACTCACACAGATACGCAGTATTTT. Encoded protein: CANVINGTHTDTQYF.

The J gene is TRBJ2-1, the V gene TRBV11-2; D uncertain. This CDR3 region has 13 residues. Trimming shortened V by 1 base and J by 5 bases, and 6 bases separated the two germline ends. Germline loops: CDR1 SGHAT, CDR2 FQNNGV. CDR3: CASSLGLNNEQFF. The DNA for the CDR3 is TGTGCCAGCAGCTTAGGACTCAACAATGAGCAGTTCTTC.

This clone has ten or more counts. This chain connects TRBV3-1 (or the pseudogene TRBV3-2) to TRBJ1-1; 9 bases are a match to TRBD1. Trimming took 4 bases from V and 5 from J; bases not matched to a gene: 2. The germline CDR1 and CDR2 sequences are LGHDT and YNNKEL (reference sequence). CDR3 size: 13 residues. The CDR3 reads CASSPDRGTEAFF. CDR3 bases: TGTGCCAGCAGCCCCGACAGGGGGACTGAAGCTTTCTTT.